One and the same sample provided the 4 T cell receptor beta chains below, sequenced in a study of T cell repertoires in cytomegalovirus infection. In TCRdb, the reads were re-called with MiXCR into one record per CDR3 protein. Found here are roughly 100,000 distinct CDR3 sequences, about 15% of them singletons; the top ten hold 8%. The sequencing input was PBMCs. The receptors come from a human donor in good health (CMV status not recorded). Some clones in this sample may be carry-over from other donors' samples.

This clonotype appeared a few times. DNA for the CDR3: TGCAGCGTTTTCCGGAGGAACACTGAAGCTTTCTTT. Translation gives CSVFRRNTEAFF. The V and J genes are TRBV29-1 and TRBJ1-1; no definite D call. V was pared by 5 bases and J by 1 base, with 8 bases between. The CDR3 is 12 residues long. Germline V gene sequence: CDR1 SQVTM, CDR2 ANQGSEA.

At least ten counts were recorded for this clonotype. V and J are TRBV7-9 and TRBJ1-2, with D uncertain. The CDR3 has 15 residues. Germline CDR1 and CDR2: SEHNR and FQNEAQ (reference sequence). With 4 bases removed from V and 4 bases from J, the gap between germline ends came to 16 bases. In DNA form, the CDR3 reads TGTGCCAGCAGCTCTTCTTCGGTCCTCGTCTATGGCTACACCTTC. Protein sequence: CASSSSSVLVYGYTF.

This clonotype came up a few times. The V and J genes are TRBV5-1 and TRBJ1-3; D gene ambiguous. CDR3 length: 14 residues. With 4 bases removed from V and 0 bases from J, the gap between germline ends came to 8 bases. Germline-derived CDR1 and CDR2 are SGHRS and YFSETQ. CDR3 in DNA: TGCGCCAGCAGCCCCTCCGGCTCTGGAAACACCATATATTTT. This gives the protein CASSPSGSGNTIYF.

This clonotype was detected ten times or more. The V call is TRBV7-2, the J call TRBJ1-1, with 7 positions matching TRBD1. The CDR3 loop spans 13 amino acids. V shed 4 bases and J 4 bases; nucleotides not matched to a gene: 3. CDR1 is SGHTA, CDR2 FQGNSA, per germline. The CDR3 sequence: CASSYSGGTEAFF. CDR3 DNA: TGTGCCAGCAGCTATTCAGGGGGCACTGAAGCTTTCTTT.